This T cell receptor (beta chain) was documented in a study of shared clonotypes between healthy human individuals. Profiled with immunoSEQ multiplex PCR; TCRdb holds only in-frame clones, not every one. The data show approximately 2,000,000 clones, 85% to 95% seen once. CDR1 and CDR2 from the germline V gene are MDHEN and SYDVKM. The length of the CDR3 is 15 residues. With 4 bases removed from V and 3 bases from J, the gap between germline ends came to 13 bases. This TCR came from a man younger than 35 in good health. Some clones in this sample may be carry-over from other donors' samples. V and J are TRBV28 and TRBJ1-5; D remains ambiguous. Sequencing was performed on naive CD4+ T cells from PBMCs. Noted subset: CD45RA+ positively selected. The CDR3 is CASSSAQRNNQPQHF. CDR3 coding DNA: TGTGCCAGCAGTTCCGCCCAGAGGAACAATCAGCCCCAGCATTTT.